The 4 T cell receptor beta chains in this list originate from one sample, sequenced in a study of blood T cell repertoires in COVID-19. TCRdb's copy holds only in-frame clones and misses some; the assay was immunoSEQ multiplex PCR. This repertoire shows about 140,000 clones, approximately 86% found once; its top ten account for approximately 2%. Sequencing input: peripheral blood. The receptors were gathered from a man in his sixties or seventies with acute or convalescent COVID-19.

The chain has TRBV27 and TRBJ2-6, with 11 bases lining up with TRBD1. Germline V gives CDR1 MNHEY, CDR2 SMNVEV (reference sequence). The CDR3 sequence is 18 residues long. The V and J ends lost 5 bases and 4 bases, in that order; junction bases with no gene match: 10. CDR3 coding DNA: TGTGCCAGCAGTCTTCGGACAGGGGGCACTCTGGGGGCCAACGTCCTGACTTTC. Its translation is CASSLRTGGTLGANVLTF. The full variable domain, its missing parts supplied by reference TRBV27 and TRBJ2-6, is EAQVTQNPRYLITVTGKKLTVTCSQNMNHEYMSWYRQDPGLGLRQIYYSMNVEVTDKGDVPEGYKVSRKEKRNFPLILESPSPNQTSLYFCASSLRTGGTLGANVLTFGAGSRLTVL.

V usage is TRBV18 and J usage is TRBJ1-6; D is undetermined. The germline V gene has CDR1 KGHSH and CDR2 LQKENI. Trimming took off 4 bases at V and 11 bases at J, with 12 bases between the two ends. The length of the CDR3 is 13 residues. CDR3 sequence reads: CASSLTERTPLHF. The CDR3 bases are TGTGCCAGCTCACTAACGGAGAGGACACCCCTCCACTTT.

The chain carries TRBV30 and TRBJ1-5; 8 positions agree with TRBD1. Unmatched junction bases numbered 4, after V lost 0 bases and J lost 6 bases. There are 14 residues in the CDR3. CDR1 and CDR2 from the germline V gene are GTSNPN and SVGIG (reference sequence). The CDR3: CAWSVNRGGQPQHF. Written as DNA, the CDR3 is TGTGCCTGGAGTGTCAACAGGGGGGGTCAGCCCCAGCATTTT.

The V call is TRBV6-5, the J call TRBJ1-1; TRBD1 is a possible D gene (5 bases). Germline V gene data show CDR1 as MNHEY and CDR2 as SVGAGI. CDR3 size: 15 residues. The V and J ends lost 4 bases and 6 bases respectively, with 18 bases between them. The CDR3: CASSLGVGRGSEAFF. The CDR3 DNA is TGTGCCAGCAGTTTAGGTGTAGGGCGGGGGTCTGAAGCTTTCTTT.